This entry concerns a single T cell receptor (beta chain). This clonotype is categorized as medium-sized (0.01 to 0.1%). Its antigen target is currently unknown. One base away there is no much larger clone; base qualities are not given. The data were taken from a study of liver allograft versus peripheral blood T cells (dated by TCRdb to about 2020). For the study in its entirety: The study compared T cell receptor repertoires found within transplanted livers against repertoires in the peripheral blood of liver transplant recipients. Overall study outcomes, separate from this receptor: T cell receptor repertoires inside liver allografts were reported to differ from those detected in peripheral blood.

The data were produced on an Illumina MiSeq. TCRdb trimmed public reads at Q25 via fastp, called clones via MiXCR and kept in-frame beta chains. When rows share a CDR3 protein, they turn into one entry using the most common DNA and genes. The sample data list some 8,500 distinct CDR3 sequences, and approximately 16% of these were observed just once. Clones ranked in the top ten supply over 2.5% of the sample. This receptor was obtained from a human patient who had a liver transplant. In transplant recipients, some T cells may be of donor rather than host origin.

For the CDR3, the sequence is CASSYSMGTEAFF. Read as DNA, the sequence is TGTGCCAGCAGTTACTCGATGGGGACTGAAGCTTTCTTT. The sequence links TRBV6-6 to TRBJ1-1, with the identity of the D gene unclear. CDR1 and CDR2 were assigned from the germline V gene (reference sequence) as MNHNY and SVGAGI. From cysteine to phenylalanine, the CDR3 is 13 amino acids long. Only the CDR3 DNA stays, 39 bases, in frame from base 1. Trimming at the junction amounts to 0 bases on V and 5 bases on J, and the germline ends lie 7 bases apart.